This T cell receptor (beta chain) was found in a study of cytomegalovirus exposure and HLA in healthy donors. 13 Jbeta primers and 60 Vbeta primers were used for the PCR. Using immunoSEQ multiplex PCR, the repertoire was profiled, and TCRdb retains in-frame clones only, with some absent. In the table there are around 90,000 clones, over 60% of which are singletons. Looked up from germline, CDR1 is SGHTA and CDR2 is FQGNSA. There are 14 residues in the CDR3. The junction had 8 bases not matched to a gene; V was cut back by 6 bases and J by 7 bases. The specimen sequenced was PBMCs. The V and J genes are TRBV7-2 and TRBJ2-7; 11 bases are shared with TRBD2. The sequence derives from a woman aged 45-60 years in good health and CMV-seropositive. The CDR3, as DNA: TGTGCCAGCAGTGATAGCGGGGGGGCCTTGGAGCAGTACTTC. Its translation is CASSDSGGALEQYF.